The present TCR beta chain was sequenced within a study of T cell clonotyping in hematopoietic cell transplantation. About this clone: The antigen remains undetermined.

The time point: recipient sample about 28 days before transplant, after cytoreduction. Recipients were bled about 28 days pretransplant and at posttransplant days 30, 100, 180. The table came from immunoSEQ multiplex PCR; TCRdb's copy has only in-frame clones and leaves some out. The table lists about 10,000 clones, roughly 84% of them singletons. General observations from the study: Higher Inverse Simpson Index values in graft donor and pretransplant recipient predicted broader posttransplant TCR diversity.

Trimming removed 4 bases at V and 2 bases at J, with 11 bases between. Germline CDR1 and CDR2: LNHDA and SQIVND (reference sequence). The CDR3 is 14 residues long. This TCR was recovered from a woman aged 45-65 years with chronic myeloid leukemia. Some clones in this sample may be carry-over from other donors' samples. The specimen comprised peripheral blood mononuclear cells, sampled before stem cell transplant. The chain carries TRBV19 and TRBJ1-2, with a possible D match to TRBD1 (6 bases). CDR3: CASSRGQSNYGYTF. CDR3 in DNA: TGTGCCAGTAGTAGAGGACAGTCAAACTATGGCTACACCTTC.